This T cell receptor (beta chain) was sequenced in a study of regulatory T cells in long-lasting Graves disease. As for time point: newly diagnosed GD, antithyroid drugs for less than 3 months. From RNA extracted from PBMCs, the TCR library was made. Concerning this clonotype: The antigen is unknown. A clone one base away is much larger, so this may be a read error.

The CDR3 totals 15 residues. The germline CDR1 and CDR2 sequences are SGHTA and FQGNSA. Unmatched junction bases numbered 13, after V lost 5 bases and J lost 10 bases. Construction of the TCR beta libraries employed iRepertoire HTBI primers in conjunction with Arm-PCR of CDR3 regions. From the multiplex PCR reads, TCRdb called clonotypes with MiXCR, one entry per CDR3 protein. The repertoire has about 450,000 distinct CDR3 sequences, 16% of them found once; the top ten carry 9.5% to 12%. Study-wide results and caveats: Shared public clonotypes totalled about 2,800 in persistent patients, compared with roughly 970 in new patients.

The sample also formed part of further work on T cells in Graves' hyperthyroidism and ophthalmopathy.

This TCR was recovered from a woman in her 30s with Graves disease. Sequenced material: peripheral blood mononuclear cells (PBMCs), taken at new diagnosis, from a patient treated with antithyroid drugs. This sequence joins TRBV7-2 and TRBJ2-1, with 8 bases lining up with TRBD2. CDR3 in amino acids: CASSLGGVAGMEQFF. The CDR3 region has the DNA TGTGCCAGCAGCCTAGGAGGAGTAGCGGGAATGGAGCAGTTCTTC. Full variable domain (rest looked up from reference TRBV7-2 and TRBJ2-1): GAGVSQSPSNKVTEKGKDVELRCDPISGHTALYWYRQSLGQGLEFLIYFQGNSAPDKSGLPSDRFSAERTGGSVSTLTIQRTQQEDSAVYLCASSLGGVAGMEQFFGPGTRLTVL.